A selection of T cell receptor beta chains follows, all from one sample in a study of beta chain features in type 1 diabetes. The protocol was immunoSEQ multiplex PCR, while the TCRdb copy is restricted to in-frame clones and leaves out a portion. The table shows 110,000 to 150,000 clones, with less than 9% occurring only once. The source material was central memory CD4+ T cells from blood. These TCRs come from a woman aged 25 to 39 in good health. Each CDR3 is given with its conserved first and last residue. The order of the fields is CDR3 protein, CDR3 DNA, J gene, V gene, D gene, clone size. D genes are given only for firm matches. A clone size is listed for some rows: how often the clone was seen (once, few, many), or a class if it is expanded.

CDR3: CASSLGDWYNEQFF
DNA: TGTGCCAGCAGCTTAGGGGACTGGTACAATGAGCAGTTCTTC
J: TRBJ2-1
V: TRBV7-9
D: -
size: few

CDR3: CAWSRVETRFF
DNA: TGTGCCTGGAGCAGGGTCGAGACAAGGTTCTTC
J: TRBJ2-1
V: TRBV30
D: -
size: -

CDR3: CASRPKLAGFYEQYF
DNA: TGTGCCAGCAGGCCCAAACTAGCGGGATTCTACGAGCAGTACTTC
J: TRBJ2-7
V: TRBV28
D: TRBD2
size: -

CDR3: CASSLRTGTTDTQYF
DNA: TGCGCCAGCAGCCTTCGGACAGGGACAACAGATACGCAGTATTTT
J: TRBJ2-3
V: TRBV5-1
D: TRBD1
size: many

CDR3: CAWGQGSLRYEQYF
DNA: TGTGCCTGGGGACAGGGTTCACTTCGCTACGAGCAGTACTTC
J: TRBJ2-7
V: TRBV30
D: TRBD1
size: -

CDR3: CASSFGDLGEQYF
DNA: TGTGCCAGCAGCTTCGGGGATCTTGGCGAGCAGTACTTC
J: TRBJ2-7
V: TRBV7-8
D: -
size: few

CDR3: CASSTKTSPNNEQFF
DNA: TGTGCCAGCAGCACCAAGACTAGCCCCAACAATGAGCAGTTCTTC
J: TRBJ2-1
V: TRBV5-4
D: TRBD2
size: few

CDR3: CASSQEVGDNQPQHF
DNA: TGTGCCAGCAGCCAAGAGGTCGGGGACAATCAGCCCCAGCATTTT
J: TRBJ1-5
V: TRBV4-2
D: -
size: -

CDR3: CASRSGSSSYEQYF
DNA: TGTGCCAGCAGGTCGGGGTCATCCTCCTACGAGCAGTACTTC
J: TRBJ2-7
V: TRBV2
D: -
size: few

CDR3: CASSLVVRTSGSWVETQYF
DNA: TGTGCCAGCAGCTTAGTAGTGCGGACTAGCGGGAGTTGGGTGGAGACCCAGTACTTC
J: TRBJ2-5
V: TRBV7-8
D: TRBD2
size: few

CDR3: CASSSGQGTSGSGHEQFF
DNA: TGCGCCAGCAGCTCTGGGCAAGGGACTAGCGGGAGTGGCCATGAGCAGTTCTTC
J: TRBJ2-1
V: TRBV5-1
D: TRBD2
size: -

CDR3: CAISESIGTSGVSYEQYF
DNA: TGTGCCATCAGTGAATCAATCGGGACTAGCGGGGTATCCTACGAGCAGTACTTC
J: TRBJ2-7
V: TRBV10-3
D: TRBD2
size: many

CDR3: CASSIRLPGTQYF
DNA: TGTGCCAGCAGCATACGGCTCCCGGGGACCCAGTACTTC
J: TRBJ2-5
V: TRBV6-1
D: -
size: -

CDR3: CASSHSGLAVSYNEQFF
DNA: TGTGCCAGCAGCCACTCGGGACTAGCGGTTTCCTACAATGAGCAGTTCTTC
J: TRBJ2-1
V: TRBV14
D: TRBD2
size: few

CDR3: CASSPARLANTGELFF
DNA: TGTGCCAGCTCACCAGCCAGACTCGCGAACACCGGGGAGCTGTTTTTT
J: TRBJ2-2
V: TRBV18
D: -
size: few

CDR3: CASRPLANTGELFF
DNA: TGTGCCAGCAGACCCCTGGCTAACACCGGGGAGCTGTTTTTT
J: TRBJ2-2
V: TRBV6-5
D: -
size: -

CDR3: CASSLSSGTQYF
DNA: TGTGCCAGCAGCCTATCAAGTGGGACCCAGTACTTC
J: TRBJ2-5
V: TRBV7-8
D: -
size: few

CDR3: CSARTGAGYGYTF
DNA: TGCAGCGCCAGGACAGGGGCGGGCTATGGCTACACCTTC
J: TRBJ1-2
V: TRBV29-1
D: TRBD1
size: few

CDR3: CASSLGTSGSRVDTQYF
DNA: TGTGCCAGCAGCTTAGGGACTAGCGGGAGTCGTGTAGATACGCAGTATTTT
J: TRBJ2-3
V: TRBV7-9
D: TRBD2
size: few

CDR3: CSAPIGRENNEQFF
DNA: TGCAGCGCACCGATTGGGCGGGAGAACAATGAGCAGTTCTTC
J: TRBJ2-1
V: TRBV29-1
D: TRBD2
size: many

CDR3: CAISERGSRTLTSHNEQFF
DNA: TGTGCCATCAGTGAGAGGGGCTCACGCACGCTAACCAGCCACAATGAGCAGTTCTTC
J: TRBJ2-1
V: TRBV10-3
D: -
size: -

CDR3: CASKTGSSLGYTF
DNA: TGTGCCAGCAAAACAGGGTCGTCCCTTGGCTACACCTTC
J: TRBJ1-2
V: TRBV2
D: -
size: many

CDR3: CASRTPGRSSHNEQFF
DNA: TGTGCCAGTAGGACCCCTGGCAGGTCATCACACAATGAGCAGTTCTTC
J: TRBJ2-1
V: TRBV19
D: -
size: -

CDR3: CASKATLQQDGYTF
DNA: TGCGCCAGTAAAGCGACACTGCAACAGGATGGCTACACCTTC
J: TRBJ1-2
V: TRBV5-1
D: -
size: -

CDR3: CASSRTESTDTQYF
DNA: TGTGCCAGCAGTAGGACAGAGAGCACAGATACGCAGTATTTT
J: TRBJ2-3
V: TRBV6-5
D: -
size: once

CDR3: CASSRGLSNQPQHF
DNA: TGTGCCAGCAGCCGCGGCCTCAGCAATCAGCCCCAGCATTTT
J: TRBJ1-5
V: TRBV7-9
D: -
size: many

CDR3: CASSLIAGQYEQYF
DNA: TGTGCCAGCAGCCTCATAGCGGGACAATACGAGCAGTACTTC
J: TRBJ2-7
V: TRBV7-2
D: TRBD2
size: -

CDR3: CASSLSGTGETQYF
DNA: TGTGCTAGCAGCTTAAGCGGGACGGGAGAGACCCAGTACTTC
J: TRBJ2-5
V: TRBV7-7
D: TRBD2
size: -

CDR3: CASSQWAGANNEQFF
DNA: TGTGCCAGCAGCCAGTGGGCGGGTGCAAACAATGAGCAGTTCTTC
J: TRBJ2-1
V: TRBV6-6
D: -
size: -

CDR3: CASSFRGSDNEQFF
DNA: TGTGCCAGCAGCTTCCGTGGTAGCGACAATGAGCAGTTCTTC
J: TRBJ2-1
V: TRBV9
D: -
size: -

CDR3: CASSPGTGLREQYF
DNA: TGTGCCAGCAGCCCCGGGACAGGGCTTAGGGAGCAGTACTTC
J: TRBJ2-7
V: TRBV7-2
D: TRBD1
size: -

CDR3: CASRTGQGTQYF
DNA: TGTGCCAGCAGGACGGGACAGGGGACCCAGTACTTC
J: TRBJ2-5
V: TRBV27
D: TRBD1
size: -

CDR3: CASSHKGDTEAFF
DNA: TGTGCCAGCAGCCATAAGGGGGACACTGAAGCTTTCTTT
J: TRBJ1-1
V: TRBV7-9
D: -
size: -

CDR3: CASSPSGLAGPLSSYEQYF
DNA: TGTGCCAGCAGTCCTAGTGGACTAGCGGGCCCACTAAGCTCCTACGAGCAGTACTTC
J: TRBJ2-7
V: TRBV27
D: TRBD2
size: -

CDR3: CAWTPFGRGTDTQYF
DNA: TGTGCCTGGACACCTTTCGGGAGAGGCACAGATACGCAGTATTTT
J: TRBJ2-3
V: TRBV30
D: -
size: many

CDR3: CASSRVAVFADEQFF
DNA: TGCGCCAGCAGCCGAGTAGCGGTTTTTGCCGATGAGCAGTTCTTC
J: TRBJ2-1
V: TRBV4-1
D: -
size: few

CDR3: CASSRGQTSGANVLTF
DNA: TGCGCCAGCAGCAGGGGACAGACTTCTGGGGCCAACGTCCTGACTTTC
J: TRBJ2-6
V: TRBV5-1
D: TRBD1
size: many

CDR3: CASSLEGAEAFF
DNA: TGTGCCAGCAGCTTGGAGGGAGCTGAAGCTTTCTTT
J: TRBJ1-1
V: TRBV28
D: -
size: few

CDR3: CAWRTPGQPNTGELFF
DNA: TGTGCCTGGCGTACCCCGGGACAGCCTAACACCGGGGAGCTGTTTTTT
J: TRBJ2-2
V: TRBV30
D: TRBD1
size: few

CDR3: CASSERDGSYEQYF
DNA: TGTGCCAGCAGTGAGCGGGACGGATCCTACGAGCAGTACTTC
J: TRBJ2-7
V: TRBV25-1
D: -
size: -

CDR3: CASSTGTALGTQYF
DNA: TGTGCCAGCTCGACCGGGACAGCCCTTGGGACCCAGTACTTC
J: TRBJ2-5
V: TRBV18
D: TRBD1
size: few

CDR3: CASSPPWSSYNEQFF
DNA: TGTGCCAGCTCACCGCCCTGGAGCTCCTACAATGAGCAGTTCTTC
J: TRBJ2-1
V: TRBV18
D: -
size: -

CDR3: CASSLGGRGRENEQFF
DNA: TGTGCCAGCAGCTTGGGGGGCAGGGGGCGCGAAAATGAGCAGTTCTTC
J: TRBJ2-1
V: TRBV5-6
D: TRBD1
size: few

CDR3: CASSSQGASGYTF
DNA: TGTGCCAGCAGCTCACAGGGGGCCTCTGGCTACACCTTC
J: TRBJ1-2
V: TRBV7-9
D: TRBD1
size: many

CDR3: CASSAYQETQYF
DNA: TGTGCCAGCAGCGCGTACCAAGAGACCCAGTACTTC
J: TRBJ2-5
V: TRBV11-2
D: -
size: -

CDR3: CASSPGGANYGYTF
DNA: TGTGCCAGCTCACCCGGAGGGGCTAACTATGGCTACACCTTC
J: TRBJ1-2
V: TRBV18
D: -
size: -

CDR3: CASSLYAREETQYF
DNA: TGTGCCAGCAGCTTATATGCCAGGGAAGAGACCCAGTACTTC
J: TRBJ2-5
V: TRBV7-2
D: -
size: few

CDR3: CASSDRQGETDTQYF
DNA: TGTGCCAGCAGCGACCGCCAGGGTGAGACAGATACGCAGTATTTT
J: TRBJ2-3
V: TRBV11-1
D: -
size: few

CDR3: CAIGRTSGSGETQYF
DNA: TGTGCCATCGGACGGACTAGCGGGAGCGGGGAGACCCAGTACTTC
J: TRBJ2-5
V: TRBV10-3
D: TRBD2
size: -

CDR3: CASSSGSSYEQYF
DNA: TGTGCCAGCAGCTCGGGAAGCTCCTACGAGCAGTACTTC
J: TRBJ2-7
V: TRBV5-4
D: -
size: few

CDR3: CASSFTGGSYEQYF
DNA: TGTGCCAGCAGTTTTACAGGGGGTTCCTACGAGCAGTACTTC
J: TRBJ2-7
V: TRBV27
D: TRBD1
size: few

CDR3: CASSIGGEETQYF
DNA: TGTGCCAGTAGTATCGGAGGGGAAGAGACCCAGTACTTC
J: TRBJ2-5
V: TRBV19
D: -
size: many

CDR3: CASRKGGSGANVLTF
DNA: TGTGCCAGTCGGAAAGGGGGATCTGGGGCCAACGTCCTGACTTTC
J: TRBJ2-6
V: TRBV19
D: -
size: -